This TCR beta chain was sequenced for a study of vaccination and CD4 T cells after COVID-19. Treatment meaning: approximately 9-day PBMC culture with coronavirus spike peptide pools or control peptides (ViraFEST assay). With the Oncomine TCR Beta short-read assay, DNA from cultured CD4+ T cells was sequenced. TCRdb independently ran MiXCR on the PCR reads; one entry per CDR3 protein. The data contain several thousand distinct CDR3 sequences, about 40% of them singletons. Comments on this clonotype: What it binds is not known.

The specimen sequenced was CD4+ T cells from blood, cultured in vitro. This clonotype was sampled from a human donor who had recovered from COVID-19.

The CDR3 nucleotides read TGTGCCAGCAGCTTAGCGGTTCGGCTAGCGGTCGGGGAGACCCAGTACTTC. Translated: CASSLAVRLAVGETQYF. The J gene is TRBJ2-5, the V gene TRBV7-9, with 7 positions matching TRBD2. This CDR3 has 17 residues. CDR1 SEHNR and CDR2 FQNEAQ come from the germline V gene (reference sequence). After removal of 0 bases from V and 5 bases from J, the junction contained 12 bases not matched to a gene.